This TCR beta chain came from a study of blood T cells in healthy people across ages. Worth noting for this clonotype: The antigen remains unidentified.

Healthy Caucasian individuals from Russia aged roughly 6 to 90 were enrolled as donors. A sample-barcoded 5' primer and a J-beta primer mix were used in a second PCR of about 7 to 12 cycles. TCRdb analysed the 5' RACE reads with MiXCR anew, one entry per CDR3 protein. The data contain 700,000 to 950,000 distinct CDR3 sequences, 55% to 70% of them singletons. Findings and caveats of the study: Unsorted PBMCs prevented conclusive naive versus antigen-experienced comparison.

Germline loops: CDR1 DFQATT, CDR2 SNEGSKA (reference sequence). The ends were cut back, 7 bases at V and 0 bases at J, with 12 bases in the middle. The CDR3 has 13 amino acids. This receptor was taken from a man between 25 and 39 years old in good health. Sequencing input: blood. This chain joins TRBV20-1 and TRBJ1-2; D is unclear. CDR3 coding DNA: TGCAGTGGGAACAGACTGACTAACTATGGCTACACCTTC. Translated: CSGNRLTNYGYTF.